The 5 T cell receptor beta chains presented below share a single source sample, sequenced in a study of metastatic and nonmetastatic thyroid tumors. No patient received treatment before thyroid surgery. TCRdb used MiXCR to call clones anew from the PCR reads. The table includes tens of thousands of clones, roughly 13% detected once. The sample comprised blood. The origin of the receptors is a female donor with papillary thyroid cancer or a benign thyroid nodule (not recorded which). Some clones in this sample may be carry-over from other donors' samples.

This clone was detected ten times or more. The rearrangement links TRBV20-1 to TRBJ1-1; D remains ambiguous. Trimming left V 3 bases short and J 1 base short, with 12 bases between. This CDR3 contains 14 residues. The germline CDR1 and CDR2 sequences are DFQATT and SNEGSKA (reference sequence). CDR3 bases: TGCAGTGCTAGCCACGGGGAGACGAACACTGAAGCTTTCTTT. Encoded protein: CSASHGETNTEAFF.

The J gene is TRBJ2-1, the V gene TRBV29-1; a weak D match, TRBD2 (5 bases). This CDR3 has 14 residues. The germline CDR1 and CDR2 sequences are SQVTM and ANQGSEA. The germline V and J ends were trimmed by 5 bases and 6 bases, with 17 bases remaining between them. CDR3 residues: CSVLIPGVSNEQFF. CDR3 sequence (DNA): TGCAGCGTTCTTATTCCCGGGGTCTCCAATGAGCAGTTCTTC.

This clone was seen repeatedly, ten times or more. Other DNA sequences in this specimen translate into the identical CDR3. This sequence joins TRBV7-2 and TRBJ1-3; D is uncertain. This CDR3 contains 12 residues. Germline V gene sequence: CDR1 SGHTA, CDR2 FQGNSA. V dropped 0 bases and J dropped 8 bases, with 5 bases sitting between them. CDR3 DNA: TGTGCCAGCAGCTTAGCTCGTGACACCATATATTTT. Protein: CASSLARDTIYF.

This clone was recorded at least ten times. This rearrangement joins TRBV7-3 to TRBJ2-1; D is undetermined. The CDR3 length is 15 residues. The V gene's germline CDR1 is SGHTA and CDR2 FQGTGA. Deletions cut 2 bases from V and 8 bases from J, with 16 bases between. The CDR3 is CASSLSPGPQYEQFF. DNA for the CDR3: TGTGCCAGCAGCTTATCCCCCGGACCTCAGTATGAGCAGTTCTTC.

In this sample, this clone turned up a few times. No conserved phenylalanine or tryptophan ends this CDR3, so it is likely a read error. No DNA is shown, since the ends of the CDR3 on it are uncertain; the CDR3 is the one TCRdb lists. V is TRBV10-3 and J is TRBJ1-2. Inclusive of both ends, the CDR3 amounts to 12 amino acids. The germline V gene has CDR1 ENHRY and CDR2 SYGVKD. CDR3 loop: CAISGQEVGGRA.